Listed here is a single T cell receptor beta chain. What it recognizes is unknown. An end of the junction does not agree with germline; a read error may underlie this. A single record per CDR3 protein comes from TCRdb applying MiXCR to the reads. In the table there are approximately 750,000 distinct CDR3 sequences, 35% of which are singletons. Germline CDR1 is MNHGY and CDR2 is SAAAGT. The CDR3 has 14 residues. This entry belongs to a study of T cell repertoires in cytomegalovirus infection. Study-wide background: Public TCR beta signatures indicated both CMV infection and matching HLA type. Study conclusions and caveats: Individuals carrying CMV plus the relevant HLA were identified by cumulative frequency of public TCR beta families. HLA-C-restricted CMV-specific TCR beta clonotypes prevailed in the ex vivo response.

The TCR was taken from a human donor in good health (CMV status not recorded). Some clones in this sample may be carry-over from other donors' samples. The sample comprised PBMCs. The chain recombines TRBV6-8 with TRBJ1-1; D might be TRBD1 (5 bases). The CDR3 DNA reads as TGTGCCATCAGTTACGGGGGATTGAACACTGAAGCTTTCTTT. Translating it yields CAISYGGLNTEAFF.